This T cell receptor (beta chain) was obtained from a study of OX40 agonist ivuxolimab in advanced cancers. Study-level background: Age averaged 60 years (range roughly 20 to 90), and 82.7% were male. Study outcomes and limitations: The authors also found low normalized T-cell clonal expansion in some nonresponders.

Sequencing used immunoSEQ multiplex PCR; TCRdb keeps in-frame clones, though not all of them. This table holds 54,000 or so clones, about 80% found once. Details on this clone: Its specificity is not known.

The CDR3 length is 15 residues. The ends were cut back, 7 bases at V and 0 bases at J, with 13 bases in the middle. Germline values: CDR1 LNHNV, CDR2 YYDKDF (reference sequence). This receptor was identified in an adult with an advanced solid tumor such as melanoma, head and neck, liver or kidney cancer. The V call is TRBV15, the J call TRBJ1-5; possible D gene TRBD1, 6 bases. Sequenced material: CD4+ or CD8+ T cells sorted from blood, taken in a trial of the OX40 agonist ivuxolimab. The CDR3 sequence is CATTGAPYSNQPQHF. CDR3 DNA sequence: TGTGCCACCACAGGGGCCCCTTATAGCAATCAGCCCCAGCATTTT.